This T cell receptor (beta chain) was obtained from a study of post-analysis software for immune sequencing data. Incorporated into the TCR beta cDNA libraries were unique molecular identifiers, which served to reduce PCR and sequencing biases. A single record per CDR3 protein comes from TCRdb applying MiXCR to the PCR reads. The profile shows about 190,000 distinct CDR3 sequences, 29% of them singletons. Germline CDR1 and CDR2: MGHDK and SYGVNS. With V trimmed by 3 bases and J by 3 bases, 6 bases remained unmatched. CDR3 size: 15 residues. The study's findings and limits: Controls' normalized Chao1 diversity significantly exceeded that of multiple sclerosis patients. F measure clustering grouped samples strongly by preparation batch. Patients carried roughly 5 TRBV segments more frequently than controls did, and TRBV5-6, TRBV5-1 and TRBV20-1 were among them.

This clonotype was seen only a few times. Its antigen remains unidentified. This chain links TRBV25-1 with TRBJ2-3, with 7 bases matching TRBD1. This clonotype was sampled from a girl under 18 with multiple sclerosis. The sequenced material came from blood. The CDR3 is CASSDHRGRTDTQYF. As DNA, the CDR3 is TGTGCCAGCAGTGATCACAGGGGCCGGACAGATACGCAGTATTTT.